The next 9 T cell receptor beta chains were all read from a single sample in a study of post-analysis software for immune sequencing data. Overall study results and limits: Four to six TRBV segments, including TRBV5-6, TRBV5-1 and TRBV20-1, were more frequent in patients than controls.

Each TCR beta cDNA library carried unique molecular identifiers. TCRdb used MiXCR to reprocess the PCR reads, holding one entry per CDR3 protein. Of 450,000 to 700,000 distinct CDR3 sequences listed, 44% are singletons. Antigen specificity for these receptors is unknown. The sequenced material came from blood. Receptors originate from a girl between 10 and 17 years old with multiple sclerosis.

The V gene is TRBV2, the J gene TRBJ2-3, with D hard to call. With 2 bases removed from V and 4 bases from J, the gap between germline ends came to 7 bases. CDR3 length: 13 amino acids. Germline V gives CDR1 SNHLY, CDR2 FYNNEI. The CDR3 DNA is TGTGCCAGCAGTGAAAGGAGACCAGATACGCAGTATTTT. This translates into CASSERRPDTQYF.

The CDR3 bases are TGTGCCAGCAGCTCCGGACAGGGGGTGGGCACCGGGGAGCTGTTTTTT. Amino acids: CASSSGQGVGTGELFF. V and J are TRBV11-3 and TRBJ2-2, with TRBD1 matching 10 bases. CDR1 and CDR2 (germline): SGHNT, YENEEA. The CDR3 is 16 residues long. Trimming at V came to 4 bases and at J to 4 bases, leaving 6 bases not matched to a gene.

In this sample, this clonotype turned up a few times. The chain recombines TRBV20-1 with TRBJ2-7; possibly TRBD2 for D (5 bases). This CDR3 has 15 residues. With 3 bases removed from V and 7 bases from J, the gap between germline ends came to 22 bases. Germline V gene sequence: CDR1 DFQATT, CDR2 SNEGSKA (reference sequence). DNA of the CDR3: TGCAGTGCTAGCAGTACCCTGGGAGTCCCCTTAGAGCAGTACTTC. This translates into CSASSTLGVPLEQYF.

This clonotype has more than one count but fewer than ten. This rearrangement joins TRBV29-1 to TRBJ2-7, with D hard to call. Trimming pared 5 bases from V and 1 base from J, leaving 12 bases between. The CDR3 is 13 amino acids. Germline assignment: CDR1 SQVTM and CDR2 ANQGSEA. DNA for the CDR3: TGCAGCGTTCGCACTGGACGGTCCTACGAGCAGTACTTC. It yields the protein CSVRTGRSYEQYF.

This sequence joins TRBV20-1 and TRBJ2-5; 8 bases are shared with TRBD2. Germline-derived CDR1 and CDR2 are DFQATT and SNEGSKA (reference sequence). The CDR3 contains 15 residues. J was trimmed by 4 bases and V by 6 bases; bases with no gene match: 13. The CDR3 DNA sequence: TGCAGTGCGGTTCTCGGAACTAGCGGAAGAGAGACCCAGTACTTC. It codes for CSAVLGTSGRETQYF.

V gene TRBV5-1 combines with J gene TRBJ2-2; TRBD1 matches at 7 bases. CDR3 length: 15 amino acids. With 4 bases clipped from V and 1 base from J, the junction kept 4 bases outside the gene matches. Germline values: CDR1 SGHRS, CDR2 YFSETQ. CDR3 in amino acids: CASSKDRQNTGELFF. The CDR3 nucleotides read TGCGCCAGCAGCAAGGACAGGCAGAACACCGGGGAGCTGTTTTTT.

The chain is built from TRBV4-1 and TRBJ2-3; 11 positions match TRBD2. CDR1 is MGHRA and CDR2 is YSYEKL in the germline V gene. This CDR3 comprises 17 residues. V trimming: 4 bases; J trimming: 6 bases; junction bases outside the gene matches: 12. CDR3 sequence: CASSLGLAGVGGDTQYF. In DNA, the CDR3 is TGCGCCAGCAGCCTTGGACTAGCGGGCGTAGGGGGGGATACGCAGTATTTT.

This clonotype showed up just a few times. The junction departs from the called germline gene at one end, perhaps through a read error. The chain is built from TRBV24-1 and TRBJ2-3; unclear D gene. Germline V gene data show CDR1 as KGHDR and CDR2 as SFDVKD. The CDR3 contains 15 residues. CDR3 sequence (DNA): TGTGCCACCAATGATTTTATGAGTTTTATGGATACGCAGTATTTT. Residues: CATNDFMSFMDTQYF.

The chain has TRBV5-5 and TRBJ1-2, with D hard to call. Germline V gene lookup returns CDR1 SGHKS and CDR2 YYEKEE (reference sequence). Trimming pared 2 bases from V and 4 bases from J, leaving 9 bases between. The length of the CDR3 is 13 residues. CDR3 residues: CASSLDAPYGYTF. CDR3 nucleotide sequence: TGTGCCAGCAGCTTAGATGCTCCCTATGGCTACACCTTC.